Presented here are 14 T cell receptor beta chains from one specimen sequenced in a study of CD8 T cells in Susac syndrome. A quantity of about 0.45 to 1 ug RNA underwent reverse transcription using random hexamers. In TCRdb, the immunoSEQ multiplex PCR reads were re-called with MiXCR into one record per CDR3 protein. The data show 150,000 to 200,000 distinct CDR3 sequences, 93% seen once. The specimen sequenced was CD4+ T cells from PBMCs. These TCRs come from a human donor in good health.

The chain carries TRBV18 and TRBJ1-1; tentatively, D is TRBD1 (5 bases). The CDR3 sequence is 11 residues long. Germline loops: CDR1 KGHSH, CDR2 LQKENI. V was pared by 8 bases and J by 4 bases, with 8 bases between. CDR3 in amino acids: CASHQGTEAFF. CDR3 sequence (DNA): TGTGCCAGCCATCAGGGCACTGAAGCTTTCTTT.

J is TRBJ1-1 and V is TRBV7-2; no clear D gene. This CDR3 contains 14 residues. CDR1 SGHTA and CDR2 FQGNSA come from the germline V gene. V lost 5 bases, J lost 1 base, and 11 bases lay in between. CDR3 loop: CASSPVAGNTEAFF. The CDR3 region has the DNA TGTGCCAGCAGCCCCGTTGCGGGGAACACTGAAGCTTTCTTT.

The chain has TRBV3-1 and TRBJ2-3, with 7 bases that match TRBD1. Germline lookup yields CDR1 LGHDT and CDR2 YNNKEL (reference sequence). This CDR3 region has 13 residues. V dropped 2 bases and J dropped 4; count of bases not matched to a gene: 0. CDR3 sequence reads: CASSQTGADTQYF. CDR3 nucleotide sequence: TGTGCCAGCAGCCAAACAGGGGCAGATACGCAGTATTTT.

This clonotype has more than one count but fewer than ten. The chain combines TRBV9 with TRBJ2-7; TRBD1 matches 8 bases. This CDR3 has 14 residues. Germline V gives CDR1 SGDLS, CDR2 YYNGEE. After removal of 3 bases from V and 0 bases from J, the junction contained 2 bases not matched to a gene. The CDR3: CASSGGQGSYEQYF. CDR3 nucleotide sequence: TGTGCCAGCAGCGGCGGACAGGGCTCCTACGAGCAGTACTTC. Full variable domain (remainder filled in from reference TRBV9 and TRBJ2-7): DSGVTQTPKHLITATGQRVTLRCSPRSGDLSVYWYQQSLDQGLQFLIQYYNGEERAKGNILERFSAQQFPDLHSELNLSSLELGDSALYFCASSGGQGSYEQYFGPGTRLTVT.

The chain links TRBV7-9 to TRBJ2-3, with D perhaps TRBD1 or TRBD2 (6 bases each). The CDR3 runs to 15 residues. CDR1 is SEHNR, CDR2 FQNEAQ, per germline (reference sequence). Trimming cost V 0 bases and J 4 bases, with 11 bases left between them. The DNA of the CDR3 is TGTGCCAGCAGCTTAGCGGGGGGCTGGGCAGATACGCAGTATTTT. It codes for CASSLAGGWADTQYF.

This clonotype was detected only once. V is TRBV7-9 and J is TRBJ2-6, with TRBD1 identical over 7 bases. CDR1 and CDR2 from the germline V gene are SEHNR and FQNEAQ (reference sequence). This CDR3 has 16 amino acids. The V and J ends lost 3 bases and 2 bases, in that order; junction bases with no gene match: 4. The CDR3 coding sequence is TGTGCCAGCAGCTTCCGCAGGGGGACTGGGGCCAACGTCCTGACTTTC. Translation gives CASSFRRGTGANVLTF.

The chain is built from TRBV7-9 and TRBJ2-5, with D perhaps matching TRBD2 (5 bases). The CDR3 covers 14 residues. V was cut by 2 bases and J by 6 bases, with 13 bases left in between. Germline-derived CDR1 and CDR2 are SEHNR and FQNEAQ (reference sequence). CDR3 protein: CASSLSGGTKTQYF. CDR3 bases: TGTGCCAGCAGCTTAAGCGGAGGCACGAAGACCCAGTACTTC. Looking up the rest from reference TRBV7-9 and TRBJ2-5 gives the full variable domain: DTGVSQNPRHKITKRGQNVTFRCDPISEHNRLYWYRQTLGQGPEFLTYFQNEAQLEKSRLLSDRFSAERPKGSFSTLEIQRTEQGDSAMYLCASSLSGGTKTQYFGPGTRLLVL.

The V gene is TRBV6-5, the J gene TRBJ1-1, with D hard to call. The CDR3 loop spans 15 amino acids. Germline loops: CDR1 MNHEY, CDR2 SVGAGI. V lost 5 bases to trimming and J lost 4 bases, with 17 bases between them. The CDR3: CASSPADMVGTEAFF. The CDR3 DNA reads as TGTGCCAGCAGTCCCGCAGACATGGTTGGCACTGAAGCTTTCTTT.

The rearrangement joins TRBV7-2 to TRBJ2-5; TRBD2 agrees at 13 bases. This CDR3 comprises 16 residues. CDR1 and CDR2 from the germline V gene are SGHTA and FQGNSA. Losses at the gene ends were 5 bases for V and 4 bases for J; bases not matched to a gene: 7. This chain's CDR3 is CASSRTSGGRRETQYF. For the CDR3, the DNA is TGTGCCAGCAGCCGGACTAGCGGGGGCCGCAGAGAGACCCAGTACTTC.

The CDR3 here is CASSYSFLAGAGEQYF. The CDR3 bases are TGTGCCAGCAGTTACTCGTTCCTAGCGGGGGCGGGGGAGCAGTACTTC. The gene calls are TRBV6-5 and TRBJ2-7, with TRBD2 matching 10 bases. J was trimmed by 7 bases and V by 0 bases; bases with no gene match: 9. This CDR3 comprises 16 residues. Germline V gene sequence: CDR1 MNHEY, CDR2 SVGAGI.

The chain links TRBV5-1 to TRBJ1-1; D gene unclear. Trimming took 4 bases from V and 2 from J, leaving 12 bases between them. The CDR3 loop spans 14 amino acids. Germline-derived CDR1 and CDR2 are SGHRS and YFSETQ. In nucleotides, the CDR3 is TGCGCCAGCAGCCCCGGTGTACAAAACACTGAAGCTTTCTTT. It is translated as CASSPGVQNTEAFF.

This chain links TRBV29-1 with TRBJ2-5; possible D gene TRBD2, 5 bases. Trimming pared 6 bases from V and 3 bases from J, leaving 14 bases between. The CDR3 consists of 13 residues. The germline V gene has CDR1 SQVTM and CDR2 ANQGSEA. The CDR3 is CSVWARGEETQYF. The CDR3 region has the DNA TGCAGCGTCTGGGCCCGGGGAGAAGAGACCCAGTACTTC.

The chain has TRBV6-1 and TRBJ2-7; TRBD1 matches 7 bases. CDR3 length: 13 residues. V gave up 9 bases and J gave up 2 bases; unmatched junction bases: 7. Germline V gene lookup returns CDR1 MNHNS and CDR2 SASEGT. The CDR3 DNA is TGTGCCAGTCGGTACCAGGGGGCCTACGAGCAGTACTTC. It encodes CASRYQGAYEQYF.

The J gene is TRBJ2-5, the V gene TRBV7-2; no reliable D call. The length of the CDR3 is 11 residues. The germline V gene encodes CDR1 SGHTA and CDR2 FQGNSA. Trimming took off 4 bases at V and 0 bases at J, with 0 bases between the two ends. CDR3 region: CASSYQETQYF. For the CDR3, the DNA is TGTGCCAGCAGCTACCAAGAGACCCAGTACTTC.